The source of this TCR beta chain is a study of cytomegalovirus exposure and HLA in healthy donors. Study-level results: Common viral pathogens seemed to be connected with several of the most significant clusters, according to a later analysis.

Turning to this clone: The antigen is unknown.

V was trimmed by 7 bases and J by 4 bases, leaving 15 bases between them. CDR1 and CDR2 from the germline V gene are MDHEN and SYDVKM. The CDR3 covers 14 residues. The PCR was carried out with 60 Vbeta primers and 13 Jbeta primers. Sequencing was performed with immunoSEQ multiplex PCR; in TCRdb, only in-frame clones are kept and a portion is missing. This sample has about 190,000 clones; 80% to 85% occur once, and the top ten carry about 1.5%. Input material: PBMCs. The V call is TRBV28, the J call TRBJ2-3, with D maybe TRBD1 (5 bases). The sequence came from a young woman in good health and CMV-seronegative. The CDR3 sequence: CASTSVGDADTQYF. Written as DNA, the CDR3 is TGTGCCAGCACCTCAGTAGGGGATGCAGATACGCAGTATTTT.